Below, 28 T cell receptor delta chains from the same sample are listed, as sequenced in a study of gamma-delta T cells after stem cell transplantation. TCRdb called clones from the RT-PCR reads again using CATT. Of fewer than 950 delta-chain clones listed, 2.8% are singletons. Sequences were obtained from gamma-delta T cells. These receptors were taken from a human donor. It is not recorded whose cells these are; they may come from a transplant donor.

This clone was observed a handful of times. The TCRdb protein, from a much larger clone, departs from this DNA's translation at residue 12, likely by read error; the protein shown derives from the DNA. The V gene is TRDV1, the J gene TRDJ1; 9 nucleotides line up with TRDD3. V trimming: 0 bases; J trimming: 4 bases; junction bases outside the gene matches: 30. CDR3 length equals 24 residues. Germline lookup yields CDR1 TSWWSYY and CDR2 QGS. CDR3 coding DNA: TGTGCTCTTGGGGAACTTTCCCATGGCCTTCCTGTATGGGGGATAGTCTTTATAGGCGATAAACTCATCTTT. Amino acids: CALGELSHGLPVWGIVFIGDKLIF.

This clone showed up just a few times. The protein TCRdb lists belongs to a much larger clone and differs from this DNA's translation at residue 9, which points to a read error; the protein shown is made from the DNA. The chain couples TRDV2 to TRDJ1; perhaps TRDD3 as D (5 bases). CDR3 length equals 18 residues. Germline values: CDR1 GEAIGNYY, CDR2 EKD. V was cut by 3 bases and J by 1 base, with 23 bases left in between. The CDR3 DNA reads as TGTGCCTGTGACGCGATCCCGGGGGCTACCCTGGGCACCGATAAACTCATCTTT. Its translation is CACDAIPGATLGTDKLIF.

This clone has at least ten counts. This likely came from a read error, as a far larger clone is one base away. The sample carries other DNA sequences with the same CDR3. This chain connects TRDV1 to TRDJ1; possible D gene TRDD2, 8 bases. The CDR3 length is 27 residues. The V and J ends lost 3 bases and 0 bases respectively, with 47 bases between them. CDR1 is TSWWSYY and CDR2 is QGS in the germline V gene. The CDR3 reads CALGEPQPVFLRLYWGHTGGYTDKLIF. The CDR3 region has the DNA TGTGCTCTTGGGGAGCCCCAACCGGTCTTCCTACGGTTGTACTGGGGACATACGGGGGGGTACACCGATAAACTCATCTTT.

Turning to this clone: This DNA translates differently at residue 3 from the TCRdb protein, which is that of a much larger clone; a read error is likely, and the protein shown is the DNA's own translation. The chain joins TRDV2 to TRDJ1; 12 bases line up with TRDD3. The CDR3 covers 15 residues. Germline V gives CDR1 GEAIGNYY, CDR2 EKD. The CDR3 protein is CAREGLGDTSDKLIF. CDR3 sequence (DNA): TGTGCCCGTGAAGGACTGGGGGATACTTCCGATAAACTCATCTTT.

A word on this clone: This DNA translates differently at residue 17 from the TCRdb protein, which is that of a much larger clone; a read error is likely, and the protein shown is the DNA's own translation. The chain has TRDV1 and TRDJ1, with a possible D match to TRDD3 (9 bases). V was shortened by 0 bases and J by 4 bases, with 39 bases between the two germline ends. The CDR3 has 24 residues. Germline V gene lookup returns CDR1 TSWWSYY and CDR2 QGS. CDR3 bases: TGTGCTCTTGGGGAACTTTCCCATGGCCTTCCTATATGGGGGATAGTCCTTATAGGCGATAAACTCATCTTT. Protein product: CALGELSHGLPIWGIVLIGDKLIF.

By proportion, this clone is large. Within the sample, other DNA sequences also encode this same CDR3. The J gene is TRDJ1, the V gene TRDV2; possibly TRDD3 for D (5 bases). V was pared by 1 base and J by 2 bases, with 10 bases between. CDR1 is GEAIGNYY, CDR2 EKD, per germline. The CDR3 extends over 14 amino acids. CDR3 DNA sequence: TGTGCCTGTGACACACTGGAAAATACCGATAAACTCATCTTT. The encoded protein is CACDTLENTDKLIF.

There are many counts of this clone. A much larger clone sits a single nucleotide away, making a read error possible. This same CDR3 is encoded by further DNA sequences in the sample. V is TRDV1 and J is TRDJ1, with 11 bases fitting TRDD3. CDR1 and CDR2 (germline): TSWWSYY, QGS. The CDR3 is made up of 17 amino acids. The V and J ends lost 3 bases and 5 bases, in that order; junction bases with no gene match: 11. This chain's CDR3 is CALGEAPCTGGYDKLIF. In DNA, the CDR3 is TGTGCTCTTGGGGAGGCCCCGTGTACTGGGGGATATGATAAACTCATCTTT.

Relative to its sample, this clone is large. Other DNA sequences of this sample code for an identical CDR3. V gene TRDV2 combines with J gene TRDJ1, with TRDD3 identical over 7 bases. V gave up 0 bases and J gave up 3 bases; unmatched junction bases: 6. The CDR3 runs 15 residues. Per the germline V gene, CDR1 is GEAIGNYY and CDR2 is EKD. The DNA for the CDR3 is TGTGCCTGTGACACCGGGGACTGGGGAGCCGATAAACTCATCTTT. Translated, it gives CACDTGDWGADKLIF.

This clone was recorded many times. Given a far larger clone just one base away, this is likely a sequencing read error. Other DNA sequences in this specimen translate into the identical CDR3. The V call is TRDV2, the J call TRDJ3, with D tentatively TRDD3 (6 bases). Germline CDR1 GEAIGNYY, CDR2 EKD. The CDR3 consists of 18 residues. The CDR3 DNA follows: TGTGCCTGTGACACCATTGGGGGCGTCTCCTGGGACACCCGGCAGATGTTTTTC. Its translation: CACDTIGGVSWDTRQMFF.

With regard to this clone: The TCRdb protein, from a much larger clone, departs from this DNA's translation at residue 3, likely by read error; the protein shown derives from the DNA. The gene calls are TRDV2 and TRDJ3; TRDD3 matches at 7 bases. This CDR3 has 19 amino acids. Looked up from germline, CDR1 is GEAIGNYY and CDR2 is EKD. The CDR3 loop is CASDTVTGDFSWDTRQMFF. For the CDR3, the DNA is TGTGCCAGTGACACCGTTACTGGGGATTTCTCCTGGGACACCCGACAGATGTTTTTC.

As to this clone: A far larger clone is one nucleotide away, so this likely arose from a read error. Different DNA sequences within this sample yield the same CDR3. The V call is TRDV3, the J call TRDJ1, with TRDD3 identical over 12 bases. The CDR3 loop spans 20 amino acids. Germline CDR1 is TVYSNPD and CDR2 is GDNSRS (reference sequence). Trimming cost V 3 bases and J 0 bases; bases outside gene matches: 20. CDR3 coding DNA: TGTGCCTTCAGCCCCCTCCCTACTTATACTGGGGGATACTACACCGATAAACTCATCTTT. Translating it yields CAFSPLPTYTGGYYTDKLIF.

This clone appeared a few times. TCRdb has a much larger clone's protein, which differs at residue 10 from the translation of this DNA, likely because of a read error; what is shown is the protein translated from the DNA. The chain links TRDV2 to TRDJ1; D may be TRDD3 (5 bases). The CDR3 consists of 15 residues. Trimming cost V 3 bases and J 3 bases, with 16 bases left between them. The germline V gene has CDR1 GEAIGNYY and CDR2 EKD. CDR3 sequence: CACDPLGGYADKLIF. The CDR3 region has the DNA TGTGCCTGTGACCCTCTGGGCGGGTACGCCGATAAACTCATCTTT.

Within the sample, this clone is large. The genes are TRDV3 and TRDJ1, with TRDD3 matching over 7 bases. The V segment lost 5 bases and the J segment 2 bases; nucleotides outside the gene matches: 17. The CDR3 covers 16 residues. Germline loops: CDR1 TVYSNPD, CDR2 GDNSRS (reference sequence). The CDR3 is CATQLTGEYLTDKLIF. The CDR3 DNA sequence: TGTGCCACCCAACTTACTGGGGAGTACCTTACCGATAAACTCATCTTT.

Only a few counts were recorded for this clone. This likely traces to a read error, being one base from a far larger clone. V usage is TRDV1 and J usage is TRDJ1; 12 nucleotides agree with TRDD3. Germline V gives CDR1 TSWWSYY, CDR2 QGS. This CDR3 spans 21 amino acids. The trim removed 5 bases at V and 2 bases at J, leaving 21 bases unmatched. CDR3 nucleotide sequence: TGTGCTCTTGGGAAGGGTTTCCTACATCGTACTGGGGGATACTCAACCGATAAACTCATCTTT. It encodes CALGKGFLHRTGGYSTDKLIF.

This clone was seen only a few times. A far more abundant clone sits one base away, making this likely a read error. Other DNA sequences in the same sample also yield this CDR3. J is TRDJ1 and V is TRDV2; TRDD3 agrees at 11 bases. CDR1 and CDR2 from the germline V gene are GEAIGNYY and EKD. V dropped 7 bases and J dropped 0; count of bases not matched to a gene: 15. The CDR3 has 18 amino acids. Written as DNA, the CDR3 is TGTGCCTGCGACGCCGTACTGGGGGATAACAGCTACACCGATAAACTCATCTTT. This translates into CACDAVLGDNSYTDKLIF.

As to this clone: This sequence is one base from a far larger clone and is likely a read error. The V gene is TRDV2, the J gene TRDJ1; possible D gene TRDD3, 5 bases. V was shortened by 6 bases and J by 1 base, with 26 bases between the two germline ends. There are 18 residues in the CDR3. Germline-derived CDR1 and CDR2 are GEAIGNYY and EKD. The DNA for the CDR3 is TGTGCCTGTTACGCGATCCCGGGGGTTACCCTGGGCACCGATAAACTCATCTTT. It encodes CACYAIPGVTLGTDKLIF.

In its sample, this clone was seen a few times. The TCRdb protein, from a much larger clone, departs from this DNA's translation at residue 11, likely by read error; the protein shown derives from the DNA. This sequence joins TRDV2 and TRDJ1; 7 positions agree with TRDD3. Germline assignment: CDR1 GEAIGNYY and CDR2 EKD. This CDR3 contains 19 residues. With V trimmed by 4 bases and J by 1 base, 20 bases remained unmatched. CDR3 DNA sequence: TGTGCCTGTGAGACCCTTGGGGAGCTGGGGGGTAGGGTCACCGATAAACTCATCTTT. Protein: CACETLGELGGRVTDKLIF.

In regard to this clone: Translating this DNA gives a protein that differs at residue 7 from the TCRdb one, which belongs to a much larger clone; a read error is likely, and the protein shown is this translation. This rearrangement joins TRDV2 to TRDJ1, with D maybe TRDD3 (5 bases). The germline V gene encodes CDR1 GEAIGNYY and CDR2 EKD. CDR3 length: 18 amino acids. Trimming shortened V by 3 bases and J by 1 base, and 23 bases separated the two germline ends. For the CDR3, the DNA is TGTGCCTGTGACGCGATCTCGGGGGTTACCCTGGGCACCGATAAACTCATCTTT. Protein sequence: CACDAISGVTLGTDKLIF.

This clone appeared a few times. The mismatch at residue 14 between this DNA's translation and the TCRdb protein of a much larger clone likely reflects a read error; the protein shown is translated from the DNA. The rearrangement links TRDV1 to TRDJ4, with 10 bases identical to TRDD3. This CDR3 contains 19 residues. The trim removed 1 base at V and 9 bases at J, leaving 23 bases unmatched. Germline-derived CDR1 and CDR2 are TSWWSYY and QGS. CDR3 protein: CALGERFWWGIPVAGQLIF. In DNA form, the CDR3 reads TGTGCTCTTGGGGAACGGTTCTGGTGGGGGATACCAGTAGCAGGGCAGTTGATCTTT.

This clone is medium-sized within its sample. A far bigger clonotype differs at one base, so this is likely a read error. The chain recombines TRDV3 with TRDJ1; D is ambiguous. Trimming took 2 bases from V and 0 from J, leaving 19 bases between them. The CDR3 loop spans 16 amino acids. Germline V gene data show CDR1 as TVYSNPD and CDR2 as GDNSRS (reference sequence). CDR3 DNA: TGTGCCTTTTTGGGCAAGTGGACTCAGTACACCGATAAACTCATCTTT. Translating it yields CAFLGKWTQYTDKLIF. Variable domain in full (rest from reference TRDV3 and TRDJ1): CDKVTQSSPDQTVASGSEVVLLCTYDTVYSNPDLFWYRIRPDYSFQFVFYGDNSRSEGADFTQGRFSVKHILTQKAFHLVISPVRTEDSATYYCAFLGKWTQYTDKLIFGKGTRVTVEP.

On this clone: It is likely a read error: a sequence one base away is far more abundant. V is TRDV3 and J is TRDJ1, with D perhaps matching TRDD2 or TRDD3 (9 bases each). The V end lost 3 bases, the J end lost 0 bases, and 32 bases lay between the germline ends. Per germline, CDR1 TVYSNPD and CDR2 GDNSRS (reference sequence). The CDR3 totals 20 residues. The CDR3 DNA is TGTGCCTTCAGCCCCCTTCCTACTTATACTGGGGGACACTACACCGATAAACTCATCTTT. Encoded protein: CAFSPLPTYTGGHYTDKLIF.

Remarks on this clone: Since a far larger clone is one base different, this is likely a read error. This specimen includes other DNA sequences encoding the same CDR3. J is TRDJ1 and V is TRDV2, with 10 bases matching TRDD3. Germline V gene lookup returns CDR1 GEAIGNYY and CDR2 EKD. Germline trimming cut 4 bases from V and 1 base from J; bases unmatched to any gene: 17. This CDR3 comprises 19 residues. CDR3 DNA sequence: TGTGCCTGTGAGACACTTGGGGAGCTGGGGGATAGGGTCACCGATAAACTCATCTTT. As protein: CACETLGELGDRVTDKLIF.

This clone is medium-sized (0.01 to 0.1%) by share. A far bigger clonotype differs at one base, so this is likely a read error. The V and J genes are TRDV1 and TRDJ1, with D maybe TRDD2 (8 bases). The V and J ends lost 3 bases and 0 bases respectively, with 47 bases between them. The CDR3 contains 27 residues. Germline CDR1 reads TSWWSYY; CDR2 reads QGS. The CDR3: CALGEPQPVFLRLYWGHAGGYTDKLIF. CDR3 bases: TGTGCTCTTGGGGAGCCTCAACCGGTCTTCCTACGGTTGTACTGGGGACATGCGGGGGGGTACACCGATAAACTCATCTTT.

In the case of this clone: A far larger clone is off by one base, so a read error is likely. The same CDR3 also results from other DNA sequences found in this sample. The V call is TRDV2, the J call TRDJ1, with TRDD3 identical over 12 bases. The CDR3 extends over 15 amino acids. With 7 bases clipped from V and 3 bases from J, the junction kept 8 bases outside the gene matches. Germline V gene sequence: CDR1 GEAIGNYY, CDR2 EKD. The CDR3 DNA follows: TGTGCCTGCGAAGGACTGGGGGATACTTCCGATAAACTCATCTTT. Translation: CACEGLGDTSDKLIF.

This clone was seen a handful of times. A read error likely explains why the TCRdb protein, taken from a much larger clone, differs from this DNA's translation at residue 10; the protein shown is translated from the DNA. The rearrangement links TRDV2 to TRDJ1; 11 bases line up with TRDD3. The CDR3 spans 18 residues. Trimming cost V 3 bases and J 2 bases; bases outside gene matches: 13. Germline V CDR1 and CDR2: GEAIGNYY, EKD. CDR3 sequence (DNA): TGTGCCTGTGACCCGGTACTGGGGGATATGTTCGGGACCGATAAACTCATCTTT. Its translation is CACDPVLGDMFGTDKLIF.

On this clone itself: The protein TCRdb lists belongs to a much larger clone and differs from this DNA's translation at residue 9, which points to a read error; the protein shown is made from the DNA. V is TRDV1 and J is TRDJ1, with D uncertain. Trimming pared 0 bases from V and 0 bases from J, leaving 14 bases between. The CDR3 consists of 17 residues. Germline-derived CDR1 and CDR2 are TSWWSYY and QGS. CDR3 in amino acids: CALGELSNTPYTDKLIF. The CDR3 DNA reads TGTGCTCTTGGGGAACTATCTAATACCCCGTACACCGATAAACTCATCTTT.

This clone was counted only a few times. The protein TCRdb lists belongs to a much larger clone and differs from this DNA's translation at residue 15, which points to a read error; the protein shown is made from the DNA. CDR3 sequence (DNA): TGTGCCTGTGACCCTCTTTCCGACGGGGGGGACACCGATAAACCCATCTTT. This encodes CACDPLSDGGDTDKPIF. The chain has TRDV2 and TRDJ1; D is perhaps TRDD3 (6 bases). Germline lookup yields CDR1 GEAIGNYY and CDR2 EKD. The length of the CDR3 is 17 residues.

A few counts support this clone. A single base is all that separates this from a far larger clone, so a read error is likely. The sample holds other DNA sequences that translate to the same CDR3. The CDR3 loop is CALGELSNAPYTDKLIF. As DNA, the CDR3 is TGTGCTCTTGGGGAACTATCTAATGCCCCGTACACCGATAAACTAATCTTT. The chain couples TRDV1 to TRDJ1, with D hard to call. Germline lookup yields CDR1 TSWWSYY and CDR2 QGS. The CDR3 covers 17 residues.